The 31 T cell receptor beta chains listed next were all sequenced from one sample in a study of cytomegalovirus exposure and HLA in healthy donors. Profiling relied on immunoSEQ multiplex PCR, and the TCRdb table lists in-frame clones only, not all of them. This sample has approximately 76,000 clones; approximately 95% occur once, and the top ten carry 2% to 2.5%. Sequencing was performed on PBMCs. These receptors were obtained from a woman aged 18-35 years in good health and CMV-seronegative.

The chain joins TRBV30 to TRBJ2-7; D not resolved. The germline CDR1 and CDR2 sequences are GTSNPN and SVGIG (reference sequence). V was clipped by 3 bases and J by 9 bases, with 15 bases between them. The CDR3 length is 12 residues. For the CDR3, the DNA is TGTGCCTGGAGGGTCCCCCTCGGTTTGCAGTACTTC. Protein: CAWRVPLGLQYF. The full variable domain, in which reference TRBV30 and TRBJ2-7 provide the parts outside the CDR3, is SQTIHQWPATLVQPVGSPLSLECTVEGTSNPNLYWYRQAAGRGLQLLFYSVGIGQISSEVPQNLSASRPQDRQFILSSKKLLLSDSGFYLCAWRVPLGLQYFGPGTRLTVT.

The chain is built from TRBV9 and TRBJ2-2, with D maybe TRBD2 (6 bases). The V end was cut by 5 bases, the J end by 0 bases, with 14 bases between. This CDR3 comprises 16 residues. Germline values: CDR1 SGDLS, CDR2 YYNGEE. The CDR3 protein is CASSGTSRSNTGELFF. In DNA, the CDR3 is TGTGCCAGCAGTGGCACTAGCAGGTCGAACACCGGGGAGCTGTTTTTT.

The chain carries TRBV13 and TRBJ2-1, with 9 bases that match TRBD1. The germline CDR1 and CDR2 sequences are PRHDT and FYEKMQ (reference sequence). The trim removed 5 bases at V and 2 bases at J, leaving 1 base unmatched. The CDR3 runs 14 residues. CDR3 protein: CASSRTGAYNEQFF. The CDR3 DNA sequence: TGTGCCAGCAGCAGGACAGGGGCCTACAATGAGCAGTTCTTC.

The chain combines TRBV6-4 with TRBJ2-2, with a tentative D call TRBD1 (5 bases). V dropped 4 bases and J dropped 3 bases, with 9 bases sitting between them. The CDR3 spans 14 residues. Germline V gene data show CDR1 as MRHNA and CDR2 as SNTAGT. The CDR3 loop reads CASSVRGDTGELFF. CDR3 sequence (DNA): TGTGCCAGCAGTGTTAGGGGCGACACCGGGGAGCTGTTTTTT.

CDR3 coding DNA: TGTGCCAGCAGCTTTCCGGGACTAGCGGGAGGAACTGAGCAGTTCTTC. Its protein product is CASSFPGLAGGTEQFF. The gene calls are TRBV7-9 and TRBJ2-1; 15 bases fit TRBD2. Trimming took 3 bases from V and 9 from J; bases not matched to a gene: 6. Germline V gene data show CDR1 as SEHNR and CDR2 as FQNEAQ (reference sequence). The CDR3 extends over 16 amino acids.

This clone was counted a few times. CDR3 region: CASSEEAGGSYEQYF. Here the CDR3 DNA reads TGTGCCAGCAGTGAAGAGGCAGGGGGCTCCTACGAGCAGTACTTC. This chain uses TRBV6-1 with TRBJ2-7; the match to TRBD1 covers 7 bases. The CDR3 covers 15 residues. Germline CDR1 is MNHNS and CDR2 is SASEGT. The V and J ends lost 1 base and 0 bases, in that order; junction bases with no gene match: 3.

Here the CDR3 reads CAWSRTVVAGGPYEQYF. The CDR3 DNA follows: TGTGCCTGGAGCCGGACAGTGGTAGCGGGAGGGCCTTACGAGCAGTACTTC. The chain is built from TRBV30 and TRBJ2-7; 11 nucleotides agree with TRBD2. J was trimmed by 4 bases and V by 3 bases; bases with no gene match: 14. The CDR3 covers 17 residues. CDR1 is GTSNPN, CDR2 SVGIG, per germline (reference sequence).

The chain couples TRBV11-3 to TRBJ2-7; 10 bases agree with TRBD1. The ends lost 5 bases at V and 5 bases at J; junction bases unmatched: 3. This CDR3 contains 13 residues. Per the germline V gene, CDR1 is SGHNT and CDR2 is YENEEA. CDR3 in DNA: TGTGCCAGCAGCGACAGGGGGCTACACGAGCAGTACTTC. Its translation is CASSDRGLHEQYF.

The chain recombines TRBV6-1 with TRBJ1-2; TRBD1 is a possible D gene (5 bases). The V and J ends lost 5 bases and 7 bases respectively, with 8 bases between them. The CDR3 is made up of 11 amino acids. The germline V gene has CDR1 MNHNS and CDR2 SASEGT. This CDR3 reads CASSNRGGYTF. The CDR3 bases are TGTGCCAGCAGTAATAGGGGTGGCTACACCTTC.

This clone has a single count. This chain joins TRBV30 and TRBJ2-1; 11 bases line up with TRBD2. Germline loops: CDR1 GTSNPN, CDR2 SVGIG (reference sequence). V was pared by 5 bases and J by 0 bases, with 15 bases of the junction left unmatched. CDR3 length: 19 amino acids. This CDR3 is CAWATTGTSGDSSYNEQFF. Here the CDR3 DNA reads TGTGCCTGGGCGACGACCGGGACTAGCGGAGACAGCTCCTACAATGAGCAGTTCTTC. The variable domain in full, with the rest retrieved from reference TRBV30 and TRBJ2-1, is SQTIHQWPATLVQPVGSPLSLECTVEGTSNPNLYWYRQAAGRGLQLLFYSVGIGQISSEVPQNLSASRPQDRQFILSSKKLLLSDSGFYLCAWATTGTSGDSSYNEQFFGPGTRLTVL.

This clone was seen once. The V gene is TRBV29-1, the J gene TRBJ2-1; TRBD2 matches at 7 bases. CDR1 and CDR2 (germline): SQVTM, ANQGSEA. The CDR3 has 13 amino acids. Germline trimming cut 4 bases from V and 5 bases from J; bases unmatched to any gene: 5. The CDR3 spells CSVGGAGDNEQFF. The CDR3, as DNA: TGCAGCGTTGGAGGTGCGGGAGACAATGAGCAGTTCTTC.

This chain links TRBV7-9 with TRBJ2-1; 8 bases fit TRBD2. The V and J ends lost 4 bases and 7 bases, in that order; junction bases with no gene match: 9. This CDR3 has 15 amino acids. Germline V gene lookup returns CDR1 SEHNR and CDR2 FQNEAQ (reference sequence). The CDR3 DNA sequence: TGTGCCAGCAGCTCCAGGCGGGAGGAAAATAATGAGCAGTTCTTC. It yields the protein CASSSRREENNEQFF.

The chain joins TRBV13 to TRBJ2-2; 11 bases align to TRBD2. The CDR3 spans 15 residues. Germline V gives CDR1 PRHDT, CDR2 FYEKMQ (reference sequence). J was trimmed by 4 bases and V by 5 bases; bases with no gene match: 3. The CDR3 protein is CASSISGRATGELFF. The CDR3 nucleotides read TGTGCCAGCAGCATTAGCGGGAGGGCCACCGGGGAGCTGTTTTTT.

This sequence joins TRBV11-3 and TRBJ1-4; D unclear. Trimming took off 4 bases at V and 1 base at J, with 10 bases between the two ends. CDR3 size: 15 residues. Germline V CDR1 and CDR2: SGHNT, YENEEA. CDR3 coding DNA: TGTGCCAGCAGCTCTTCACTGAGAACTAATGAAAAACTGTTTTTT. Protein product: CASSSSLRTNEKLFF.

J is TRBJ1-6 and V is TRBV2; D gene ambiguous. The V gene's germline CDR1 is SNHLY and CDR2 FYNNEI. With 3 bases removed from V and 10 bases from J, the gap between germline ends came to 16 bases. The CDR3 sequence is 15 residues long. The DNA of the CDR3 is TGTGCCAGCAGTGATTTCGTTCCCAGAGCGTCACCCCTCCACTTT. Amino acids: CASSDFVPRASPLHF.

The gene calls are TRBV28 and TRBJ2-2; 11 bases line up with TRBD1. The V gene end was trimmed by 7 bases and the J gene end by 7 bases; junction bases not matched to a gene: 8. Germline CDR1 is MDHEN and CDR2 is SYDVKM. There are 15 residues in the CDR3. CDR3 amino acids: CASKMDRGQVGELFF. The CDR3 DNA reads as TGTGCCAGCAAAATGGACAGGGGGCAGGTCGGGGAGCTGTTTTTT.

The chain carries TRBV7-2 and TRBJ2-2; 11 bases are shared with TRBD2. The length of the CDR3 is 19 residues. After removal of 5 bases from V and 8 bases from J, the junction contained 19 bases not matched to a gene. The germline gives CDR1 SGHTA, CDR2 FQGNSA. The CDR3, as DNA: TGTGCCAGCAGCCCCCTGATGGGTAGCGGGAGGGAGGTCACAGGGGAGCTGTTTTTT. Encoded protein: CASSPLMGSGREVTGELFF.

The V and J genes are TRBV29-1 and TRBJ2-1; TRBD2 is a possible D gene (7 bases). Looked up from germline, CDR1 is SQVTM and CDR2 is ANQGSEA. This CDR3 is built from 13 residues. With 7 bases removed from V and 9 bases from J, the gap between germline ends came to 19 bases. The CDR3 sequence is CSGVDSGGGEQFF. As DNA, the CDR3 is TGCAGCGGGGTGGACAGTGGCGGGGGTGAGCAGTTCTTC.

The V and J genes are TRBV5-1 and TRBJ2-7; D is possibly TRBD2 (5 bases). CDR1 SGHRS and CDR2 YFSETQ come from the germline V gene. The ends were cut back, 0 bases at V and 1 base at J, with 20 bases in the middle. This CDR3 has 18 amino acids. CDR3 protein: CASSLGGLDLGGSYEQYF. Written as DNA, the CDR3 is TGCGCCAGCAGCTTGGGTGGACTCGATTTAGGCGGGTCCTACGAGCAGTACTTC.

This clone was counted a single time. This chain joins TRBV7-9 and TRBJ1-5; tentative D call: TRBD1 (5 bases). The V gene lost 5 bases and the J gene lost 2 bases, with 22 bases spanning the gap. This CDR3 is 18 amino acids long. Germline CDR1 is SEHNR and CDR2 is FQNEAQ (reference sequence). CDR3 in DNA: TGTGCCAGCAGCCTAAACGGGGTGGGACTGGAGGGCAATCAGCCCCAGCATTTT. This sequence encodes CASSLNGVGLEGNQPQHF.

This CDR3 is CASSIWEGIGNQPQHF. CDR3 DNA sequence: TGTGCCAGTAGTATTTGGGAGGGGATCGGCAATCAGCCCCAGCATTTT. The J gene is TRBJ1-5, the V gene TRBV19, with a possible D match to TRBD1 (5 bases). Germline-derived CDR1 and CDR2 are LNHDA and SQIVND (reference sequence). With 3 bases removed from V and 2 bases from J, the gap between germline ends came to 14 bases. The CDR3 is 16 residues long.

This clone was detected ten times or more. The chain combines TRBV7-3 with TRBJ2-7; possible D gene TRBD1, 5 bases. Trimming pared 8 bases from V and 2 bases from J, leaving 22 bases between. This CDR3 has 16 residues. Looked up from germline, CDR1 is SGHTA and CDR2 is FQGTGA. The CDR3 protein is CASDPRRQTDPYEQYF. CDR3 coding DNA: TGTGCCAGCGACCCCCGCCGGCAGACAGATCCCTACGAGCAGTACTTC.

The table lists this clone with a count of one. The rearrangement links TRBV7-2 to TRBJ1-2, with D possibly matching TRBD1 (6 bases). Germline-derived CDR1 and CDR2 are SGHTA and FQGNSA. The CDR3 runs 15 residues. V lost 1 base and J lost 1, with 10 bases in between. The CDR3 spells CASSLDAGVNYGYTF. The CDR3 DNA reads as TGTGCCAGCAGCTTAGATGCAGGGGTTAACTATGGCTACACCTTC.

The chain is built from TRBV6-1 and TRBJ2-7; 8 positions match TRBD1. This CDR3 has 15 amino acids. The V gene's germline CDR1 is MNHNS and CDR2 SASEGT. The V gene end was trimmed by 8 bases and the J gene end by 1 base; junction bases not matched to a gene: 10. The CDR3 coding sequence is TGTGCCAGCTCCCCTCAGGGGGCCTTATCCTACGAGCAGTACTTC. As protein: CASSPQGALSYEQYF.

This sequence joins TRBV11-2 and TRBJ2-3; D not resolved. V was pared by 0 bases and J by 5 bases, with 6 bases between. The CDR3 contains 13 residues. Germline CDR1 reads SGHAT; CDR2 reads FQNNGV. The CDR3 sequence: CASSLDRVDTQYF. The CDR3 DNA is TGTGCCAGCAGCTTAGATCGTGTAGATACGCAGTATTTT.

The chain joins TRBV27 to TRBJ2-1; 8 bases align to TRBD2. This CDR3 comprises 18 residues. The trim removed 6 bases at V and 1 base at J, leaving 14 bases unmatched. Germline CDR1 reads MNHEY; CDR2 reads SMNVEV (reference sequence). DNA for the CDR3: TGTGCCAGCAGCCCGAAGACGGGGGGGCCGGGATCCTACAATGAGCAGTTCTTC. Translating it yields CASSPKTGGPGSYNEQFF.

This clone was found once. V usage is TRBV5-1 and J usage is TRBJ2-7; 7 bases agree with TRBD2. The CDR3 extends over 15 amino acids. V shed 4 bases, J shed 3 bases, and the junction held 10 bases outside the gene matches. The germline V gene has CDR1 SGHRS and CDR2 YFSETQ. The CDR3 loop reads CASSRLAGALYEQYF. For the CDR3, the DNA is TGCGCCAGCAGCCGATTAGCGGGCGCCCTCTACGAGCAGTACTTC.

This chain connects TRBV7-2 to TRBJ2-2; tentatively, D is TRBD2 (6 bases). The CDR3 contains 14 residues. V was trimmed by 5 bases and J by 1 base, leaving 8 bases between them. Looked up from germline, CDR1 is SGHTA and CDR2 is FQGNSA. The CDR3 bases are TGTGCCAGCAGCGCCGGGGGGAACACCGGGGAGCTGTTTTTT. Protein: CASSAGGNTGELFF. The full variable domain, rest sourced from reference TRBV7-2 and TRBJ2-2, is GAGVSQSPSNKVTEKGKDVELRCDPISGHTALYWYRQSLGQGLEFLIYFQGNSAPDKSGLPSDRFSAERTGGSVSTLTIQRTQQEDSAVYLCASSAGGNTGELFFGEGSRLTVL.

The gene calls are TRBV11-2 and TRBJ2-7, with 8 nucleotides matching TRBD1. The CDR3 spans 13 residues. V shed 5 bases, J shed 5 bases, and the junction held 5 bases outside the gene matches. The V gene's germline CDR1 is SGHAT and CDR2 FQNNGV. The CDR3 nucleotides are TGTGCCAGCAGCCGGACAGGGAATCACGAGCAGTACTTC. Its protein is CASSRTGNHEQYF.

DNA of the CDR3: TGCGCCAGCAGCTTGGGTACCCGGGACAGGAACACTGAAGCTTTCTTT. Its translation: CASSLGTRDRNTEAFF. J is TRBJ1-1 and V is TRBV5-1, with 7 bases aligning to TRBD1. V trimming: 0 bases; J trimming: 1 base; junction bases outside the gene matches: 6. Germline V gene sequence: CDR1 SGHRS, CDR2 YFSETQ. There are 16 residues in the CDR3.

In this sample, this clone is medium-sized. The sample has other DNA sequences that encode this CDR3 too. The rearrangement joins TRBV6-1 to TRBJ2-7; D is possibly TRBD1 (7 bases). The CDR3 is made up of 15 amino acids. Trimming cost V 2 bases and J 1 base, with 12 bases left between them. CDR1 is MNHNS, CDR2 SASEGT, per germline. CDR3 residues: CASSELQGGSYEQYF. The CDR3 DNA reads TGTGCCAGCAGTGAATTGCAGGGGGGATCCTACGAGCAGTACTTC.